This T cell receptor beta chain was identified in a study of regulatory T cells in long-lasting Graves disease. This clonotype was observed a handful of times. Its antigen is still unknown. Time point defined: persistent/refractory GD, antithyroid drugs over 5 years with positive TRAb. Isolated PBMC RNA provided the starting material for the TCR library. Germline-derived CDR1 and CDR2 are SGHKS and YYEKEE (reference sequence). Trimming pared 4 bases from V and 4 bases from J, leaving 14 bases between. CDR3 length: 14 residues. Study outcomes and limitations: TCR diversity was lower in persistent Graves' patients (versus newly diagnosed ones). Favored gene segments in persistent disease were TRBV28, TRBJ1-2 and TRBJ2-5. Persistent patients had a count of shared public clonotypes (approximately 2,700) that exceeded that of new patients (around 970).

Building of the TCR beta libraries involved iRepertoire HTBI primers and Arm-PCR of CDR3 regions. TCRdb used MiXCR to reprocess the multiplex PCR reads, holding one entry per CDR3 protein. The repertoire holds around 450,000 distinct CDR3 sequences, around a fifth seen once, with roughly 7.7% in the top ten. Sequencing used peripheral blood mononuclear cells (PBMCs), obtained when the disease was refractory, from a patient treated with antithyroid drugs. This receptor was taken from a female donor with Graves disease. The rearrangement joins TRBV5-5 to TRBJ1-1; perhaps TRBD1 as D (5 bases). CDR3 in amino acids: CASSRGWRVTEAFF. The CDR3 DNA reads as TGTGCCAGCAGCCGGGGGTGGAGGGTCACTGAAGCTTTCTTT.